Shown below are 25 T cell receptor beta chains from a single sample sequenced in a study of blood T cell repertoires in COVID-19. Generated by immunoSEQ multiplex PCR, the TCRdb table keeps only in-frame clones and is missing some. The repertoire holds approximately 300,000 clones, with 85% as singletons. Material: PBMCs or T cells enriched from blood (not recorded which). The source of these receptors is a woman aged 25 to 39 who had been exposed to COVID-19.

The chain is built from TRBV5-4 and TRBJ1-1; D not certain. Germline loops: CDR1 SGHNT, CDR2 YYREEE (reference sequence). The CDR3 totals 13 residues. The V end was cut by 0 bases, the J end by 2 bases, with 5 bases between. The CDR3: CASSLATNTEAFF. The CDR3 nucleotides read TGTGCCAGCAGCTTGGCAACAAACACTGAAGCTTTCTTT.

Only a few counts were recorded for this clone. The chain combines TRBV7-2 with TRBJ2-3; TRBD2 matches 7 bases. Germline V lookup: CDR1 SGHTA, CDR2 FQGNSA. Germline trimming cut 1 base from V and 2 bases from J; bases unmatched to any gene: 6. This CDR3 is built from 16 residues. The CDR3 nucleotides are TGTGCCAGCAGCTTAGGAGGGAGGGCGACCACAGATACGCAGTATTTT. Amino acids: CASSLGGRATTDTQYF. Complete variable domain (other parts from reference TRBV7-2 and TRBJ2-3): GAGVSQSPSNKVTEKGKDVELRCDPISGHTALYWYRQSLGQGLEFLIYFQGNSAPDKSGLPSDRFSAERTGGSVSTLTIQRTQQEDSAVYLCASSLGGRATTDTQYFGPGTRLTVL.

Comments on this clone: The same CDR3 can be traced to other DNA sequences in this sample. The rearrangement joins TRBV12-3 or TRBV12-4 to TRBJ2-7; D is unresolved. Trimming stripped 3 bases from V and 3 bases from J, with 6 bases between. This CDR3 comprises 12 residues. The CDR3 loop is CASSFNIYEQYF. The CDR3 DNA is TGTGCCAGCAGTTTTAACATCTACGAGCAGTACTTC.

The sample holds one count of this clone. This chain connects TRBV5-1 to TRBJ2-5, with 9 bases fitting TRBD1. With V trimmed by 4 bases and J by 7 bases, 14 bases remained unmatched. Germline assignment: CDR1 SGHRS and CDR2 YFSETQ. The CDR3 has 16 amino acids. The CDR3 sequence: CASSGTGTGYEGTQYF. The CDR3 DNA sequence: TGCGCCAGCAGCGGGACCGGGACAGGGTATGAAGGGACCCAGTACTTC.

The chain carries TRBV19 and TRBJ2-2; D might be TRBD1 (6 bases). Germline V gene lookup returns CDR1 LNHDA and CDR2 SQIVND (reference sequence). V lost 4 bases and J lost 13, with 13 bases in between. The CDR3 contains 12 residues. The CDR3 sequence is CASSTGRGGLFF. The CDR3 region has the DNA TGTGCCAGTAGTACCGGCAGGGGTGGGCTGTTTTTT. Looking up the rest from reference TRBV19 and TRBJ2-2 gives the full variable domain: DGGITQSPKYLFRKEGQNVTLSCEQNLNHDAMYWYRQDPGQGLRLIYYSQIVNDFQKGDIAEGYSVSREKKESFPLTVTSAQKNPTAFYLCASSTGRGGLFFGEGSRLTVL.

CDR3 DNA: TGTGCCAGCACCCAGACGGTGGGGCAGGAGACCCAGTACTTC. Its translation is CASTQTVGQETQYF. This sequence joins TRBV6-5 and TRBJ2-5; D is perhaps TRBD1 (5 bases). This CDR3 has 14 residues. Trimming stripped 7 bases from V and 5 bases from J, with 17 bases between. Germline V gene sequence: CDR1 MNHEY, CDR2 SVGAGI.

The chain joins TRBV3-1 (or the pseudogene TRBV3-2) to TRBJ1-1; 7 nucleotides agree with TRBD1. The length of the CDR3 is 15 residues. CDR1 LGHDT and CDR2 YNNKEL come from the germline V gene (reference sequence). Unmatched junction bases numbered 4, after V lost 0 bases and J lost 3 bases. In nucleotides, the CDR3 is TGTGCCAGCAGCCAAGAAGACAGGGCTTACACTGAAGCTTTCTTT. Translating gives CASSQEDRAYTEAFF.

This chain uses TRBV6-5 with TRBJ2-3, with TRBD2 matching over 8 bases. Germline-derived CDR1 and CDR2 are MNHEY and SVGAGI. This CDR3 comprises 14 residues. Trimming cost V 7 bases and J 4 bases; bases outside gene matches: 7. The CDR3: CASKQAGAADTQYF. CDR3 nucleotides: TGTGCCAGCAAACAAGCGGGGGCGGCAGATACGCAGTATTTT.

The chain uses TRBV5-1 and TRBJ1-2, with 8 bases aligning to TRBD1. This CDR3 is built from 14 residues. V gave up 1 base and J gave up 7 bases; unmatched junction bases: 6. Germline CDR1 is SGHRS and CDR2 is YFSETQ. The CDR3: CASSLRQGTSGYTF. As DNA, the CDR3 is TGCGCCAGCAGCTTGAGACAGGGGACGAGTGGCTACACCTTC.

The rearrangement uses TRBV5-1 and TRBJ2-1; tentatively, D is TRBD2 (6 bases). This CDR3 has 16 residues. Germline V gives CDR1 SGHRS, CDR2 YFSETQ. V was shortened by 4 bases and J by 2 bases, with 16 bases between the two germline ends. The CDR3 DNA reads TGCGCCAGCAGCCGGGGGATGCTAAACCCCTACAATGAGCAGTTCTTC. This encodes CASSRGMLNPYNEQFF. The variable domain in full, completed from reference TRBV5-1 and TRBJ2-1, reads KAGVTQTPRYLIKTRGQQVTLSCSPISGHRSVSWYQQTPGQGLQFLFEYFSETQRNKGNFPGRFSGRQFSNSRSEMNVSTLELGDSALYLCASSRGMLNPYNEQFFGPGTRLTVL.

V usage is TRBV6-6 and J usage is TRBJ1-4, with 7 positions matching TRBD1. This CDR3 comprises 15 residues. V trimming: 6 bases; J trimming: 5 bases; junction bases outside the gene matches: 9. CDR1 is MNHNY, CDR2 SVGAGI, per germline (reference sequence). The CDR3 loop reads CASSPRQGRNEKLFF. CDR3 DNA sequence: TGTGCCAGCAGCCCCCGACAGGGACGGAATGAAAAACTGTTTTTT.

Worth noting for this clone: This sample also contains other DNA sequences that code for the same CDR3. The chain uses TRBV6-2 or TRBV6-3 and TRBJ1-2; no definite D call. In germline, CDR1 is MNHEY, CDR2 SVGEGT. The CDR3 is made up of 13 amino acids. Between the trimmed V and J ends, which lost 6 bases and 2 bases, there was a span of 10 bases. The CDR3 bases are TGTGCCAGCAGCCAAGACTCGAACTATGGCTACACCTTC. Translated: CASSQDSNYGYTF.

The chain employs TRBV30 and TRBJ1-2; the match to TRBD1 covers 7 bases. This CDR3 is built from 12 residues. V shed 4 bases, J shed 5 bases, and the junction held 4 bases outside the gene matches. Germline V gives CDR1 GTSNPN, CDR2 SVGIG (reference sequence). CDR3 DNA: TGTGCCTGGACCAGGGGGAATTATGGCTACACCTTC. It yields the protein CAWTRGNYGYTF. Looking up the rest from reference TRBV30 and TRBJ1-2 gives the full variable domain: SQTIHQWPATLVQPVGSPLSLECTVEGTSNPNLYWYRQAAGRGLQLLFYSVGIGQISSEVPQNLSASRPQDRQFILSSKKLLLSDSGFYLCAWTRGNYGYTFGSGTRLTVV.

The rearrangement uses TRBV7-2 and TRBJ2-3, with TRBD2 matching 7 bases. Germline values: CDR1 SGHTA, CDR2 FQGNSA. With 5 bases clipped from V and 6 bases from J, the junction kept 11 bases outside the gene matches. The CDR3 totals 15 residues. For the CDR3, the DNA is TGTGCCAGCAGCCCCAGGACTAGTTCTAGTGATACGCAGTATTTT. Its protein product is CASSPRTSSSDTQYF.

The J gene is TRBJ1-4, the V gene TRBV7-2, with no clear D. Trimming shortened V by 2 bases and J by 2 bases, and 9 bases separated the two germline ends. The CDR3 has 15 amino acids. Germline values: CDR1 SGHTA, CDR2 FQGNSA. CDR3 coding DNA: TGTGCCAGCAGCTTATCCGGGGTGACTAATGAAAAACTGTTTTTT. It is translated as CASSLSGVTNEKLFF.

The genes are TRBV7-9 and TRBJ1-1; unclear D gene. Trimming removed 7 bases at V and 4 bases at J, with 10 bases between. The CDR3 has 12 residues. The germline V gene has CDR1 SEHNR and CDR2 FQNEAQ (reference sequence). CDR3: CASTRTSTEAFF. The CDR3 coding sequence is TGTGCCAGCACCCGTACTAGCACTGAAGCTTTCTTT.

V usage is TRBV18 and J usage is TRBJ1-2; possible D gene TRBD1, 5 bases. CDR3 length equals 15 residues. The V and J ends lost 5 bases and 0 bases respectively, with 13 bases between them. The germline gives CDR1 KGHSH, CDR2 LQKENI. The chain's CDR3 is CASSTETDANYGYTF. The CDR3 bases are TGTGCCAGCTCAACTGAGACAGATGCTAACTATGGCTACACCTTC.

CDR3 sequence: CATNDRGNQPQHF. The CDR3 bases are TGTGCCACCAATGACAGGGGCAATCAGCCCCAGCATTTT. This chain links TRBV24-1 with TRBJ1-5, with 7 nucleotides matching TRBD1. With V trimmed by 8 bases and J by 2 bases, 2 bases remained unmatched. Germline-derived CDR1 and CDR2 are KGHDR and SFDVKD. This CDR3 contains 13 residues.

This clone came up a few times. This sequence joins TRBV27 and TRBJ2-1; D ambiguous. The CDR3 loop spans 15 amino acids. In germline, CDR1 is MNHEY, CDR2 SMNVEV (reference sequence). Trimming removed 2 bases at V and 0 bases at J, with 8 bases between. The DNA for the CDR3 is TGTGCCAGCAGTTTAGAGGAACCCTCCTACAATGAGCAGTTCTTC. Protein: CASSLEEPSYNEQFF.

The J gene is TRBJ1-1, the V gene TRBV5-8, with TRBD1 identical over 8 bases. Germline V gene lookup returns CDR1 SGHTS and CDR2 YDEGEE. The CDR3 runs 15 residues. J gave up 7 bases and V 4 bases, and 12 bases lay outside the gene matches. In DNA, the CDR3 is TGTGCCAGCAGCGGGAGGACAGGGCTTAGCATTGAAGCTTTCTTT. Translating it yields CASSGRTGLSIEAFF.

CDR3 in DNA: TGTGCCAGCAGCTTAAGGGTAGGGGGCTTCGTCACTGAAGCTTTCTTT. Translation gives CASSLRVGGFVTEAFF. The V call is TRBV7-2, the J call TRBJ1-1, with 7 nucleotides matching TRBD1. This CDR3 spans 16 amino acids. Trimming took 2 bases from V and 4 from J; bases not matched to a gene: 10. Germline V gene data show CDR1 as SGHTA and CDR2 as FQGNSA. Based on the CDR3 plus reference TRBV7-2 and TRBJ1-1, the full variable domain is GAGVSQSPSNKVTEKGKDVELRCDPISGHTALYWYRQSLGQGLEFLIYFQGNSAPDKSGLPSDRFSAERTGGSVSTLTIQRTQQEDSAVYLCASSLRVGGFVTEAFFGQGTRLTVV.

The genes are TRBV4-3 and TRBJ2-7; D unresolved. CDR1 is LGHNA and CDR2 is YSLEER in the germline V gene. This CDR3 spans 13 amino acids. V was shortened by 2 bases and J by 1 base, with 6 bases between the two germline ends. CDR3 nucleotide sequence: TGCGCCAGCAGCCAATCGAGATCCTACGAGCAGTACTTC. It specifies CASSQSRSYEQYF.

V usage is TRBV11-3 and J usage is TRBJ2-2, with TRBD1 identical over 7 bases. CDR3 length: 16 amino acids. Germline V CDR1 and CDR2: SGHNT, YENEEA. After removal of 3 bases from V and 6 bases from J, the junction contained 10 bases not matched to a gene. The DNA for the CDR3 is TGTGCCAGCAGCTTGTATACAGGGGTTAAGGCCGGGGAGCTGTTTTTT. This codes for CASSLYTGVKAGELFF.

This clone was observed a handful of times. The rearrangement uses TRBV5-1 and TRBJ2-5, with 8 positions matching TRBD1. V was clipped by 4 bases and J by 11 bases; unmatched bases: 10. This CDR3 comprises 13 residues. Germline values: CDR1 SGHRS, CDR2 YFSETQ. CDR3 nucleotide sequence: TGCGCCAGCAGCCCCGGGACAGGTTCACCTCAGTACTTC. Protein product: CASSPGTGSPQYF.

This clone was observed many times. CDR3 DNA sequence: TGTGCCTGGAGTGACAGGGCCTCTGGAAACACCATATATTTT. Its translation is CAWSDRASGNTIYF. V usage is TRBV30 and J usage is TRBJ1-3; maybe TRBD1 (6 bases). V was trimmed by 1 base and J by 0 bases, leaving 7 bases between them. CDR3 length: 14 amino acids. CDR1 is GTSNPN and CDR2 is SVGIG in the germline V gene (reference sequence).